The 25 T cell receptor beta chains reported below all come from one sample, sequenced in a study of blood T cell repertoires in COVID-19. TCRdb's table, derived via immunoSEQ multiplex PCR, lists solely in-frame clones and lacks some. The table shows about 180,000 clones, with roughly 83% occurring only once. The sample was peripheral blood. The receptors originated from a woman in her sixties with acute or convalescent COVID-19.

This chain links TRBV7-9 with TRBJ2-1; 14 positions match TRBD2. CDR3 length: 17 residues. V was pared by 1 base and J by 8 bases, with 7 bases of the junction left unmatched. CDR1 and CDR2 (germline): SEHNR, FQNEAQ (reference sequence). The CDR3 here is CASSLGTSGGLRDEQFF. The DNA of the CDR3 is TGTGCCAGCAGCTTAGGGACTAGCGGGGGGTTACGGGATGAGCAGTTCTTC.

This clone was observed once. The chain joins TRBV4-3 to TRBJ1-2, with 9 bases lining up with TRBD1. V was pared by 0 bases and J by 4 bases, with 3 bases of the junction left unmatched. Germline V gene data show CDR1 as LGHNA and CDR2 as YSLEER. This CDR3 contains 15 residues. The CDR3 here is CASSQDKGQGYGYTF. The CDR3 DNA follows: TGCGCCAGCAGCCAAGATAAGGGACAGGGCTATGGCTACACCTTC.

The rearrangement links TRBV21-1 to TRBJ2-3; TRBD2 is taken as the D call from the table, unchecked against the DNA. TRBV21-1 is a documented pseudogene. CDR3 size: 15 residues. The CDR3 region has the DNA TGTGCCAGCAGCAAAGGACTAGCAGCCACAGATACGCAGTATTTT. Translated, it gives CASSKGLAATDTQYF.

The rearrangement links TRBV5-5 to TRBJ2-7, with D maybe TRBD1 (5 bases). V dropped 4 bases and J dropped 5 bases, with 16 bases sitting between them. In germline, CDR1 is SGHKS, CDR2 YYEKEE (reference sequence). The CDR3 sequence is 14 residues long. CDR3 DNA: TGTGCCAGCAGCCGACAGTTGCCGGCGGACGAGCAGTACTTC. It is translated as CASSRQLPADEQYF.

V is TRBV30 and J is TRBJ1-4; perhaps TRBD1 as D (5 bases). This CDR3 comprises 13 residues. V gave up 2 bases and J gave up 4 bases, with 8 bases separating them. Per germline, CDR1 GTSNPN and CDR2 SVGIG (reference sequence). CDR3 DNA: TGTGCCTGGAGTAGCAGGGTTAATGAAAAACTGTTTTTT. Amino acids: CAWSSRVNEKLFF. Full variable domain (outside the CDR3, taken from reference TRBV30 and TRBJ1-4): SQTIHQWPATLVQPVGSPLSLECTVEGTSNPNLYWYRQAAGRGLQLLFYSVGIGQISSEVPQNLSASRPQDRQFILSSKKLLLSDSGFYLCAWSSRVNEKLFFGSGTQLSVL.

The CDR3, as DNA: TGTGCCAGCAGTTCACAGGGGTACTCACCCCTCCACTTT. Translation: CASSSQGYSPLHF. The rearrangement links TRBV12-3 or TRBV12-4 to TRBJ1-6; 7 positions agree with TRBD1. The ends lost 4 bases at V and 10 bases at J; junction bases unmatched: 4. The CDR3 loop spans 13 amino acids.

This chain connects TRBV7-6 to TRBJ1-1, with D possibly being TRBD1 (6 bases). Per the germline V gene, CDR1 is SGHVS and CDR2 is FNYEAQ. This CDR3 comprises 16 residues. V shed 4 bases and J shed 0 bases, with 15 bases lying between them. The CDR3 DNA sequence: TGTGCCAGCAGCTACACCACAGGGTTCTTGAACACTGAAGCTTTCTTT. Translating it yields CASSYTTGFLNTEAFF.

The chain is built from TRBV9 and TRBJ2-2, with D possibly TRBD1 on 5 matching bases. V shed 0 bases and J shed 9 bases, with 12 bases lying between them. Germline CDR1 SGDLS, CDR2 YYNGEE. CDR3 size: 14 residues. The CDR3 loop is CASSVGGYPRELFF. CDR3 bases: TGTGCCAGCAGCGTAGGGGGCTACCCCCGGGAGCTGTTTTTT.

The chain is built from TRBV5-4 and TRBJ1-5; 8 positions match TRBD1. V was pared by 2 bases and J by 2 bases, with 3 bases of the junction left unmatched. The CDR3 has 15 amino acids. Germline assignment: CDR1 SGHNT and CDR2 YYREEE (reference sequence). CDR3 protein: CASSLQGGGNQPQHF. The CDR3 bases are TGTGCCAGCAGCTTACAGGGGGGAGGCAATCAGCCCCAGCATTTT.

The V gene is TRBV6-4, the J gene TRBJ1-5; D is uncertain. This CDR3 region has 15 residues. The germline V gene has CDR1 MRHNA and CDR2 SNTAGT. Trimming cost V 0 bases and J 6 bases, with 12 bases left between them. CDR3 DNA sequence: TGTGCCAGCAGTGACTCGGCCGGGGTTGGTCAGCCCCAGCATTTT. It specifies CASSDSAGVGQPQHF.

V gene TRBV3-1 (or the pseudogene TRBV3-2) combines with J gene TRBJ2-7, with 8 bases identical to TRBD1. Germline CDR1 and CDR2: LGHDT and YNNKEL (reference sequence). V was pared by 0 bases and J by 0 bases, with 4 bases of the junction left unmatched. The CDR3 runs to 16 residues. CDR3: CASSQDRTGNSYEQYF. For the CDR3, the DNA is TGTGCCAGCAGCCAAGACAGGACAGGGAACTCCTACGAGCAGTACTTC.

This clone was detected once. The genes are TRBV5-1 and TRBJ2-5; the D gene is possibly TRBD1 (7 bases). CDR1 and CDR2 from the germline V gene are SGHRS and YFSETQ. The germline V and J ends were trimmed by 0 bases and 7 bases, with 10 bases remaining between them. The CDR3 covers 13 residues. CDR3 residues: CASSLDRGGTQYF. DNA of the CDR3: TGCGCCAGCAGCTTGGACAGGGGAGGGACCCAGTACTTC.

The chain is built from TRBV4-3 and TRBJ2-7; D is unclear. Germline lookup yields CDR1 LGHNA and CDR2 YSLEER. Trimming left V 0 bases short and J 2 bases short, with 5 bases between. This CDR3 region has 13 residues. This chain's CDR3 is CASSQENTYEQYF. The CDR3 DNA reads as TGCGCCAGCAGCCAAGAAAACACCTACGAGCAGTACTTC.

The chain carries TRBV7-2 and TRBJ2-7; 14 nucleotides match TRBD2. The CDR3 covers 15 residues. CDR1 is SGHTA, CDR2 FQGNSA, per germline. With V trimmed by 3 bases and J by 2 bases, 0 bases remained unmatched. CDR3 amino acids: CASSLGLAGAYEQYF. The DNA for the CDR3 is TGTGCCAGCAGCTTGGGACTAGCGGGGGCCTACGAGCAGTACTTC.

The V gene is TRBV19, the J gene TRBJ1-2; 8 bases agree with TRBD1. Germline trimming cut 3 bases from V and 9 bases from J; bases unmatched to any gene: 12. Germline V CDR1 and CDR2: LNHDA, SQIVND (reference sequence). The CDR3 has 15 amino acids. CDR3: CASSIMGQVTLRYTF. DNA for the CDR3: TGTGCCAGTAGTATTATGGGACAGGTCACCCTGCGCTACACCTTC.

This sequence joins TRBV28 and TRBJ1-1; D call uncertain. V lost 2 bases and J 5 bases, leaving 6 bases between the germline ends. Germline V gene sequence: CDR1 MDHEN, CDR2 SYDVKM. This CDR3 spans 12 amino acids. Written as DNA, the CDR3 is TGTGCCAGCAGTTTACCGAGGACTGAAGCTTTCTTT. It translates to CASSLPRTEAFF.

V and J are TRBV9 and TRBJ1-6; TRBD1 aligns across 9 bases. Germline trimming cut 0 bases from V and 9 bases from J; bases unmatched to any gene: 1. Germline loops: CDR1 SGDLS, CDR2 YYNGEE. The CDR3 sequence is 14 residues long. CDR3 bases: TGTGCCAGCAGCGTAGGGGACAGGGTTTCACCCCTCCACTTT. Translated, it gives CASSVGDRVSPLHF.

The rearrangement joins TRBV25-1 to TRBJ1-5; D is perhaps TRBD1 (6 bases). The germline V gene encodes CDR1 MGHDK and CDR2 SYGVNS. With 3 bases removed from V and 6 bases from J, the gap between germline ends came to 9 bases. CDR3 length: 13 amino acids. This CDR3 reads CASSDRGPQPQHF. In DNA, the CDR3 is TGTGCCAGCAGTGACAGGGGTCCTCAGCCCCAGCATTTT.

The gene calls are TRBV6-1 and TRBJ1-2; D perhaps matches TRBD1 (6 bases). CDR3 size: 19 residues. Germline-derived CDR1 and CDR2 are MNHNS and SASEGT. Between the trimmed V and J ends, which lost 1 base and 6 bases, there was a span of 27 bases. The CDR3 loop reads CASSEGFWVTGRTQHGYTF. CDR3 DNA sequence: TGTGCCAGCAGTGAAGGTTTCTGGGTGACAGGTCGAACCCAGCATGGCTACACCTTC.

The CDR3: CASSWFSQGYEQYF. In DNA form, the CDR3 reads TGTGCCAGCAGCTGGTTTTCACAGGGATACGAGCAGTACTTC. The chain has TRBV7-8 and TRBJ2-7; D possibly corresponds to TRBD1 (6 bases). This CDR3 is 14 amino acids long. Germline loops: CDR1 SGHVS, CDR2 FQNEAQ. Trimming removed 4 bases at V and 4 bases at J, with 14 bases between.

The chain uses TRBV19 and TRBJ1-1; TRBD1 agrees at 9 bases. Looked up from germline, CDR1 is LNHDA and CDR2 is SQIVND (reference sequence). This CDR3 has 17 residues. V shed 7 bases, J shed 6 bases, and the junction held 18 bases outside the gene matches. The CDR3 DNA sequence: TGTGCCAGTATGACGTCGGCTAAGGGACAGGGTTTCTCTGAAGCTTTCTTT. Translation: CASMTSAKGQGFSEAFF.

This chain joins TRBV19 and TRBJ1-2; D not resolved. Germline loops: CDR1 LNHDA, CDR2 SQIVND (reference sequence). The CDR3 consists of 15 residues. V lost 7 bases and J 4 bases, leaving 19 bases between the germline ends. CDR3 sequence reads: CASKDSGRISYGYTF. The CDR3, as DNA: TGTGCCAGTAAGGATTCGGGGAGGATCAGCTATGGCTACACCTTC.

This chain joins TRBV24-1 and TRBJ1-1, with 7 nucleotides matching TRBD1. The CDR3 sequence is 13 residues long. Per the germline V gene, CDR1 is KGHDR and CDR2 is SFDVKD. V was clipped by 3 bases and J by 3 bases; unmatched bases: 0. The CDR3 spells CATSDGTDTEAFF. For the CDR3, the DNA is TGTGCCACCAGTGATGGGACAGACACTGAAGCTTTCTTT.

This clone was picked up a small number of times. The chain employs TRBV19 and TRBJ1-2; no clear D. CDR1 is LNHDA, CDR2 SQIVND, per germline (reference sequence). The CDR3 runs to 16 residues. The germline V and J ends were trimmed by 9 bases and 1 base, with 21 bases remaining between them. The CDR3 region is CASSAPPGRINYGYTF. CDR3 in DNA: TGTGCCAGCTCTGCACCCCCTGGCAGGATTAACTATGGCTACACCTTC.

DNA for the CDR3: TGTGCTAGTGGCCTGGACAGGCTGAGCTCCTACGAGCAGTACTTC. Translating gives CASGLDRLSSYEQYF. The rearrangement links TRBV12-5 to TRBJ2-7, with TRBD1 matching over 7 bases. This CDR3 comprises 15 residues. The V and J ends lost 6 bases and 0 bases, in that order; junction bases with no gene match: 8. The V gene's germline CDR1 is LGHNT and CDR2 FRNRAP.